The 15 T cell receptor beta chains below come from one sample, sequenced in a study of cytomegalovirus exposure and HLA in healthy donors (dated by TCRdb to about 2017). The library was prepared using the immunoSEQ multiplex PCR assay. What TCRdb holds here is the immuneACCESS table cut down to in-frame rearrangements. Part of the clones is not present; checked against another copy, under half of the missing clones reflect an unresolved V gene, and the others are unexplained. A total of about 360,000 clones appear in this sample, 80% to 90% of them only once. Together, the top ten hold roughly 0.8% of the sample. Sequences were obtained from PBMCs. The receptors here all came from a woman aged 18 to 35 in good health and CMV-seronegative.

This clone was seen more than once but under ten times. V is TRBV6-1 and J is TRBJ2-3; TRBD1 aligns across 7 bases. J was trimmed by 3 bases and V by 4 bases; bases with no gene match: 4. CDR1 is MNHNS and CDR2 is SASEGT in the germline V gene. This CDR3 is 14 amino acids long. The CDR3 bases are TGTGCCAGCAGTGGCGGACAGGAGACAGATACGCAGTATTTT. Protein sequence: CASSGGQETDTQYF.

V gene TRBV4-1 combines with J gene TRBJ2-1; 8 nucleotides agree with TRBD2. Trimming cost V 4 bases and J 6 bases; bases outside gene matches: 11. The germline gives CDR1 MGHRA, CDR2 YSYEKL. This CDR3 contains 16 residues. In DNA form, the CDR3 reads TGCGCCAGCAGCCGCGGGGGGAGAGGGGTGGGCAATGAGCAGTTCTTC. Its protein product is CASSRGGRGVGNEQFF.

J is TRBJ2-2 and V is TRBV5-1; D gene unclear. Looked up from germline, CDR1 is SGHRS and CDR2 is YFSETQ. The V gene lost 4 bases and the J gene lost 0 bases, with 7 bases spanning the gap. The CDR3 is 14 residues long. CDR3 amino acids: CASSLLTNTGELFF. CDR3 coding DNA: TGCGCCAGCAGCCTTTTAACGAACACCGGGGAGCTGTTTTTT.

V usage is TRBV5-1 and J usage is TRBJ1-1; maybe TRBD1 (5 bases). Deletions cut 3 bases from V and 3 bases from J, with 12 bases between. Germline V gene sequence: CDR1 SGHRS, CDR2 YFSETQ. The CDR3 consists of 14 residues. As DNA, the CDR3 is TGCGCCAGCAGCTATGGGGCGGGGTACACTGAAGCTTTCTTT. This codes for CASSYGAGYTEAFF.

The chain couples TRBV7-8 to TRBJ1-2; D possibly corresponds to TRBD1 (6 bases). The germline V and J ends were trimmed by 4 bases and 4 bases, with 19 bases remaining between them. Germline loops: CDR1 SGHVS, CDR2 FQNEAQ. This CDR3 region has 16 residues. In DNA, the CDR3 is TGTGCCAGCAGCTCATGGATGTCAGGGGACACCTATGGCTACACCTTC. Its translation: CASSSWMSGDTYGYTF.

This sequence joins TRBV5-1 and TRBJ2-5; 13 bases agree with TRBD2. CDR1 and CDR2 (germline): SGHRS, YFSETQ. J lost 4 bases, V lost 1 base, and 7 bases had no gene match. The CDR3 loop spans 17 amino acids. CDR3 amino acids: CASSLSGTSGTLETQYF. The CDR3 bases are TGCGCCAGCAGCTTGTCCGGGACTAGCGGGACCTTAGAGACCCAGTACTTC.

The chain uses TRBV2 and TRBJ1-2; no reliable D call. Trimming removed 5 bases from V and 4 bases from J, with 14 bases in between. Germline V gene lookup returns CDR1 SNHLY and CDR2 FYNNEI. This CDR3 comprises 14 residues. The CDR3 sequence: CASSFDTLIYGYTF. CDR3 nucleotide sequence: TGTGCCAGCAGTTTCGACACGCTAATCTATGGCTACACCTTC.

The V and J genes are TRBV6-1 and TRBJ2-5; 9 bases agree with TRBD1. CDR1 and CDR2 from the germline V gene are MNHNS and SASEGT. V lost 5 bases and J lost 3; bases outside the gene matches: 1. The CDR3 sequence is 13 residues long. CDR3 DNA sequence: TGTGCCAGCAGTTGGGACAGGGAAGAGACCCAGTACTTC. Translation: CASSWDREETQYF.

The genes are TRBV27 and TRBJ1-5; D gene unclear. Trimming stripped 0 bases from V and 9 bases from J, with 9 bases between. The CDR3 totals 13 residues. Germline values: CDR1 MNHEY, CDR2 SMNVEV (reference sequence). In DNA, the CDR3 is TGTGCCAGCAGTTTATCCGAATTGAGGCCCCAGCATTTT. Translating gives CASSLSELRPQHF.

The CDR3 sequence is CASSLRSQGVYEQYF. CDR3 coding DNA: TGTGCCAGCAGCTTACGGTCACAGGGAGTCTACGAGCAGTACTTC. The chain recombines TRBV13 with TRBJ2-7, with D possibly being TRBD1 (6 bases). CDR3 size: 15 residues. Germline V gene sequence: CDR1 PRHDT, CDR2 FYEKMQ (reference sequence). The V gene lost 2 bases and the J gene lost 3 bases, with 14 bases spanning the gap.

This clone appeared a single time. The chain couples TRBV11-2 to TRBJ2-7; D perhaps matches TRBD1 (6 bases). Germline values: CDR1 SGHAT, CDR2 FQNNGV. V was cut by 4 bases and J by 1 base, with 11 bases left in between. The CDR3 loop spans 14 amino acids. CDR3 amino acids: CASSSIQGSYEQYF. CDR3 DNA sequence: TGTGCCAGCAGCTCTATACAGGGTTCCTACGAGCAGTACTTC.

This chain links TRBV5-1 with TRBJ2-6; maybe TRBD1 (5 bases). Germline V gives CDR1 SGHRS, CDR2 YFSETQ. The CDR3 spans 18 residues. V lost 0 bases, J lost 0 bases, and 13 bases lay in between. The CDR3 here is CASSLEGVPRSGANVLTF. The CDR3 DNA follows: TGCGCCAGCAGCTTGGAAGGGGTCCCCCGCTCTGGGGCCAACGTCCTGACTTTC.

This clone has just a few counts. The V gene is TRBV27, the J gene TRBJ1-5; 7 nucleotides match TRBD1. CDR3 length: 13 amino acids. J lost 5 bases, V lost 4 bases, and 2 bases had no gene match. CDR1 is MNHEY and CDR2 is SMNVEV in the germline V gene (reference sequence). The CDR3: CASSWDSHQPQHF. For the CDR3, the DNA is TGTGCCAGCAGTTGGGACAGTCATCAGCCCCAGCATTTT.

This clone has a single count. The chain couples TRBV27 to TRBJ1-5; a possible D gene is TRBD1 (6 bases). This CDR3 is 16 amino acids long. The V end lost 10 bases, the J end lost 7 bases, and 26 bases lay between the germline ends. The germline V gene encodes CDR1 MNHEY and CDR2 SMNVEV (reference sequence). For the CDR3, the DNA is TGTGCCACCAAGAAGTGGGCGGGGGGGCTCGGGCAGCCCCAGCATTTT. Its translation: CATKKWAGGLGQPQHF.

The gene calls are TRBV30 and TRBJ2-3; 16 bases agree with TRBD2. The CDR3 has 17 residues. CDR1 is GTSNPN, CDR2 SVGIG, per germline (reference sequence). With V trimmed by 4 bases and J by 6 bases, 10 bases remained unmatched. For the CDR3, the DNA is TGTGCCTGGAACCTCGGGACTAGCGGGGGGGCCGGGGATACGCAGTATTTT. Its translation is CAWNLGTSGGAGDTQYF.